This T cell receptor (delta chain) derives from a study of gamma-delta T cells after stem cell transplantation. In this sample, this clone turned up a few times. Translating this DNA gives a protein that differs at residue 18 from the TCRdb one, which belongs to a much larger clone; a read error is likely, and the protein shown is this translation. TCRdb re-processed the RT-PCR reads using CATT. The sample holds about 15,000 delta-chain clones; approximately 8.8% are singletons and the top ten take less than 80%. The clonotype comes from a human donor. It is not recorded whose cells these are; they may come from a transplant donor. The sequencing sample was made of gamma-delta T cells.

The CDR3, as DNA: TGTGCCTTTCGACTTTCCTACGTGAGTCTTAACTGGGGGATACGGAGTGACATCGATAAACTCATCTTT. Translated, it gives CAFRLSYVSLNWGIRSDIDKLIF. This chain connects TRDV3 to TRDJ1, with 13 positions matching TRDD3. The length of the CDR3 is 23 residues. Germline CDR1 is TVYSNPD and CDR2 is GDNSRS (reference sequence). V trimming: 2 bases; J trimming: 4 bases; junction bases outside the gene matches: 31.